Following are 30 T cell receptor beta chains from one sample sequenced in a study of T cell responses to AZD1222 COVID-19 vaccine (dated by TCRdb to the early 2020s). Library prep was done by the immunoSEQ multiplex PCR assay. In TCRdb, the immuneACCESS table is reduced to in-frame sequences with V and J assigned. These tables do not hold every clone; where another copy was compared, an unresolved V gene accounts for under half, and the others remain unexplained. The sample contains 120,000 or so clones, 90% of them found a single time. The ten largest clones add up to about 4.3% of the sample. Explained via the paper, the time point label denotes: baseline before first vaccination. Interpreted using the paper, the treatment or condition label stands for: meningococcal conjugate vaccine given as trial control. The sample in question was peripheral blood, obtained on day 0 of MenACWY control vaccination. All receptors derive from an adult in good health.

The rearrangement links TRBV5-1 to TRBJ2-5, with 11 nucleotides matching TRBD2. Germline V gives CDR1 SGHRS, CDR2 YFSETQ. This CDR3 has 16 amino acids. V trimming: 0 bases; J trimming: 5 bases; junction bases outside the gene matches: 6. The CDR3 bases are TGCGCCAGCAGCTTGGTTAGCGGGGGGGCCGGGGAGACCCAGTACTTC. Its translation is CASSLVSGGAGETQYF.

This chain uses TRBV13 with TRBJ2-1, with 11 nucleotides matching TRBD2. The J segment lost 3 bases and the V segment lost 1 base, leaving 17 bases of the junction unmatched. The CDR3 sequence is 21 residues long. Germline loops: CDR1 PRHDT, CDR2 FYEKMQ (reference sequence). DNA of the CDR3: TGTGCCAGCAGCTTAGAGTCGCTAGCGGGGGGTTACACTCTAGTCTACAATGAGCAGTTCTTC. The encoded protein is CASSLESLAGGYTLVYNEQFF.

The rearrangement uses TRBV13 and TRBJ2-3; possibly TRBD1 for D (5 bases). Germline-derived CDR1 and CDR2 are PRHDT and FYEKMQ (reference sequence). This CDR3 contains 15 residues. The germline V and J ends were trimmed by 0 bases and 4 bases, with 11 bases remaining between them. The CDR3 DNA sequence: TGTGCCAGCAGCTTAGGGGCAGGGTGGGCAGATACGCAGTATTTT. Translated: CASSLGAGWADTQYF.

V usage is TRBV12-5 and J usage is TRBJ2-3; 11 bases are a match to TRBD2. This CDR3 spans 17 amino acids. Trimming took 1 base from V and 3 from J; bases not matched to a gene: 6. Germline V gives CDR1 LGHNT, CDR2 FRNRAP. CDR3 coding DNA: TGTGCTAGTGGTTTGGCAATGGCTAGCGGGAGGACAGATACGCAGTATTTT. Its translation is CASGLAMASGRTDTQYF.

V gene TRBV7-2 combines with J gene TRBJ1-3, with 7 bases that match TRBD1. The CDR3 has 13 residues. Germline lookup yields CDR1 SGHTA and CDR2 FQGNSA. V lost 5 bases, J lost 3 bases, and 1 base stayed unmatched. CDR3 protein: CASSGQVGNTIYF. The CDR3 DNA sequence: TGTGCCAGCAGCGGACAGGTTGGAAACACCATATATTTT.

J is TRBJ2-3 and V is TRBV29-1; possibly TRBD2 for D (5 bases). The CDR3 totals 15 residues. From germline, CDR1 is SQVTM and CDR2 ANQGSEA. V was trimmed by 1 base and J by 0 bases, leaving 11 bases between them. CDR3 sequence (DNA): TGCAGCGTTGAAGCGTCAGCGGTGAGCACAGATACGCAGTATTTT. Translation gives CSVEASAVSTDTQYF.

The V call is TRBV29-1, the J call TRBJ1-4; TRBD1 agrees at 8 bases. The CDR3 is 12 amino acids. Germline CDR1 SQVTM, CDR2 ANQGSEA. The V and J ends lost 7 bases and 11 bases, in that order; junction bases with no gene match: 9. In DNA form, the CDR3 reads TGCAGCGCCCAGGGGGCAGGGCTGAAACTGTTTTTT. Translation gives CSAQGAGLKLFF.

The chain uses TRBV7-9 and TRBJ1-4; TRBD1 might be the D (6 bases). The CDR3 sequence is 17 residues long. Trimming stripped 2 bases from V and 0 bases from J, with 13 bases between. Germline values: CDR1 SEHNR, CDR2 FQNEAQ (reference sequence). DNA for the CDR3: TGTGCCAGCAGCTTACGGGGGCGCGGGGCAACTAATGAAAAACTGTTTTTT. It specifies CASSLRGRGATNEKLFF.

The chain joins TRBV11-2 to TRBJ2-5; 15 bases are a match to TRBD2. Germline V CDR1 and CDR2: SGHAT, FQNNGV. This CDR3 contains 16 residues. J lost 1 base, V lost 5 bases, and 2 bases had no gene match. The CDR3 nucleotides read TGTGCCAGCAGCACGGGACTAGCGGGGGGCCAAGAGACCCAGTACTTC. Protein: CASSTGLAGGQETQYF. The variable domain in full, completed from reference TRBV11-2 and TRBJ2-5, reads EAGVAQSPRYKIIEKRQSVAFWCNPISGHATLYWYQQILGQGPKLLIQFQNNGVVDDSQLPKDRFSAERLKGVDSTLKIQPAKLEDSAVYLCASSTGLAGGQETQYFGPGTRLLVL.

The J gene is TRBJ2-3, the V gene TRBV5-1; TRBD2 agrees at 8 bases. V was clipped by 4 bases and J by 4 bases; unmatched bases: 8. CDR3 length equals 15 residues. Germline V gene data show CDR1 as SGHRS and CDR2 as YFSETQ. The CDR3 DNA is TGCGCCAGCAGCCTCGGGACTAGTACGTCAGATACGCAGTATTTT. Its protein product is CASSLGTSTSDTQYF. The entire variable domain, with the rest obtained from reference TRBV5-1 and TRBJ2-3, is as follows: KAGVTQTPRYLIKTRGQQVTLSCSPISGHRSVSWYQQTPGQGLQFLFEYFSETQRNKGNFPGRFSGRQFSNSRSEMNVSTLELGDSALYLCASSLGTSTSDTQYFGPGTRLTVL.

This clone has just one count. The V gene is TRBV24-1, the J gene TRBJ2-2; 8 nucleotides agree with TRBD2. Germline V lookup: CDR1 KGHDR, CDR2 SFDVKD. V gave up 4 bases and J gave up 0 bases; unmatched junction bases: 6. This CDR3 has 17 amino acids. In nucleotides, the CDR3 is TGTGCCACCAGTGACACCCCGGGGGGGGCGAACACCGGGGAGCTGTTTTTT. It yields the protein CATSDTPGGANTGELFF.

The chain has TRBV28 and TRBJ2-3; 11 bases are shared with TRBD2. CDR1 MDHEN and CDR2 SYDVKM come from the germline V gene. The CDR3 length is 20 residues. After removal of 0 bases from V and 2 bases from J, the junction contained 13 bases not matched to a gene. CDR3 DNA sequence: TGTGCCAGCAGTTTATGGGGACTAGCGGTAAAGGAGAGGGACACAGATACGCAGTATTTT. Encoded protein: CASSLWGLAVKERDTDTQYF.

This sequence joins TRBV14 and TRBJ2-1, with D possibly matching TRBD2 (6 bases). The V end lost 2 bases, the J end lost 0 bases, and 11 bases lay between the germline ends. The CDR3 is made up of 16 amino acids. Germline V gene sequence: CDR1 SGHDN, CDR2 FVKESK. The DNA of the CDR3 is TGTGCCAGCAGCCAATTCGCCGGGAGCTCCTACAATGAGCAGTTCTTC. Encoded protein: CASSQFAGSSYNEQFF.

The rearrangement uses TRBV28 and TRBJ2-6; D is unresolved. The germline gives CDR1 MDHEN, CDR2 SYDVKM. The CDR3 totals 14 residues. Trimming stripped 3 bases from V and 4 bases from J, with 7 bases between. CDR3 loop: CASSLRSGANVLTF. The CDR3, as DNA: TGTGCCAGCAGTTTGCGATCCGGGGCCAACGTCCTGACTTTC.

This chain uses TRBV4-1 with TRBJ2-1; D is possibly TRBD2 (6 bases). The CDR3 consists of 15 residues. The V gene lost 0 bases and the J gene lost 6 bases, with 12 bases spanning the gap. Germline CDR1 is MGHRA and CDR2 is YSYEKL. The CDR3 DNA follows: TGCGCCAGCAGCCAAGACGGGCAGGGAGGCAATGAGCAGTTCTTC. It encodes CASSQDGQGGNEQFF.

The chain recombines TRBV25-1 with TRBJ2-4, with D possibly TRBD2 on 6 matching bases. Germline CDR1 reads MGHDK; CDR2 reads SYGVNS. V lost 0 bases, J lost 8 bases, and 11 bases lay in between. This CDR3 contains 14 residues. Written as DNA, the CDR3 is TGTGCCAGCAGTGAATACACGGGGGAGGACATTCAGTACTTC. As protein: CASSEYTGEDIQYF.

The rearrangement uses TRBV20-1 and TRBJ2-7; a possible D gene is TRBD1 (5 bases). The CDR3 contains 12 residues. Germline loops: CDR1 DFQATT, CDR2 SNEGSKA (reference sequence). Trimming stripped 3 bases from V and 5 bases from J, with 11 bases between. CDR3 residues: CSASPGYDEQYF. In nucleotides, the CDR3 is TGCAGTGCTAGTCCAGGGTACGACGAGCAGTACTTC.

A single count supports this clone. The chain has TRBV7-8 and TRBJ1-1; 9 bases are shared with TRBD1. This CDR3 has 16 residues. The V segment lost 4 bases and the J segment 8 bases; nucleotides outside the gene matches: 14. From germline, CDR1 is SGHVS and CDR2 FQNEAQ. Here the CDR3 DNA reads TGTGCCAGCAGCTCATTTTGGGGACAGGGTACTTACGAAGCTTTCTTT. Translated: CASSSFWGQGTYEAFF.

The chain joins TRBV24-1 to TRBJ2-7; TRBD1 is a possible D gene (6 bases). The V end was cut by 6 bases, the J end by 6 bases, with 20 bases between. CDR1 KGHDR and CDR2 SFDVKD come from the germline V gene. The CDR3 loop spans 15 amino acids. CDR3 DNA: TGTGCCACCAGTACTGCCAGGGGTGATTCTATCGAGCAGTACTTC. This gives the protein CATSTARGDSIEQYF.

The V call is TRBV7-2, the J call TRBJ1-5; no clear D. Germline CDR1 SGHTA, CDR2 FQGNSA. V was trimmed by 3 bases and J by 2 bases, leaving 11 bases between them. The CDR3 spans 15 residues. In nucleotides, the CDR3 is TGTGCCAGCAGCTTTACCCCGGGCGGCAATCAGCCCCAGCATTTT. Its protein product is CASSFTPGGNQPQHF. The whole variable domain, remainder taken from reference TRBV7-2 and TRBJ1-5, is GAGVSQSPSNKVTEKGKDVELRCDPISGHTALYWYRQSLGQGLEFLIYFQGNSAPDKSGLPSDRFSAERTGGSVSTLTIQRTQQEDSAVYLCASSFTPGGNQPQHFGDGTRLSIL.

This rearrangement joins TRBV29-1 to TRBJ1-1, with 7 bases identical to TRBD1. V trimming: 2 bases; J trimming: 4 bases; junction bases outside the gene matches: 7. The CDR3 is 14 amino acids. Germline V gives CDR1 SQVTM, CDR2 ANQGSEA. The CDR3 protein is CSVESGQGGTEAFF. In DNA, the CDR3 is TGCAGCGTTGAATCGGGGCAGGGGGGCACTGAAGCTTTCTTT.

The chain employs TRBV15 and TRBJ2-6; the D gene is possibly TRBD1 (5 bases). V dropped 0 bases and J dropped 0 bases, with 9 bases sitting between them. Germline V gene sequence: CDR1 LNHNV, CDR2 YYDKDF (reference sequence). The CDR3 consists of 17 residues. CDR3 residues: CATSRDMDNSGANVLTF. The CDR3 DNA is TGTGCCACCAGCAGAGATATGGACAACTCTGGGGCCAACGTCCTGACTTTC.

This chain links TRBV6-5 with TRBJ1-2, with 7 bases lining up with TRBD1. Germline V gene lookup returns CDR1 MNHEY and CDR2 SVGAGI. The CDR3 runs 15 residues. With 6 bases clipped from V and 0 bases from J, the junction kept 7 bases outside the gene matches. The CDR3 here is CASRGDSGANYGYTF. The CDR3 nucleotides read TGTGCCAGCAGAGGGGACAGTGGAGCTAACTATGGCTACACCTTC.

The CDR3 nucleotides are TGTGCCAGCAGTCGGACTAGCGGGAGAAACGAGCAGTACTTC. Amino acids: CASSRTSGRNEQYF. V gene TRBV28 combines with J gene TRBJ2-7; 13 bases match TRBD2. Germline V gene data show CDR1 as MDHEN and CDR2 as SYDVKM. The CDR3 extends over 14 amino acids. The trim removed 5 bases at V and 5 bases at J, leaving 3 bases unmatched.

Only one count was recorded for this clone. The J gene is TRBJ2-2, the V gene TRBV30; TRBD2 aligns across 7 bases. The V gene end was trimmed by 2 bases and the J gene end by 4 bases; junction bases not matched to a gene: 1. This CDR3 has 13 residues. Germline-derived CDR1 and CDR2 are GTSNPN and SVGIG (reference sequence). CDR3 sequence: CAWSWGGTGELFF. CDR3 bases: TGTGCCTGGAGTTGGGGGGGCACCGGGGAGCTGTTTTTT.

The rearrangement joins TRBV5-1 to TRBJ2-1; 7 nucleotides agree with TRBD1. Germline V gene data show CDR1 as SGHRS and CDR2 as YFSETQ. This CDR3 has 14 amino acids. J was trimmed by 2 bases and V by 5 bases; bases with no gene match: 4. The CDR3 protein is CASSLTGTYNEQFF. CDR3 bases: TGCGCCAGCAGTCTGACAGGGACCTACAATGAGCAGTTCTTC.

This chain connects TRBV27 to TRBJ2-3, with 10 bases matching TRBD2. J was trimmed by 1 base and V by 2 bases; bases with no gene match: 0. The germline CDR1 and CDR2 sequences are MNHEY and SMNVEV (reference sequence). CDR3 length equals 15 residues. The DNA for the CDR3 is TGTGCCAGCAGTTTACTAGCGGGAGGCACAGATACGCAGTATTTT. Translated: CASSLLAGGTDTQYF.

This rearrangement joins TRBV27 to TRBJ2-2, with 9 nucleotides matching TRBD2. The CDR3 has 13 residues. The V gene's germline CDR1 is MNHEY and CDR2 SMNVEV (reference sequence). Losses at the gene ends were 8 bases for V and 4 bases for J; bases not matched to a gene: 2. The CDR3: CASGRGGTGELFF. In DNA, the CDR3 is TGTGCCAGCGGGCGGGGGGGCACCGGGGAGCTGTTTTTT.

V is TRBV5-5 and J is TRBJ2-7, with a possible D match to TRBD2 (5 bases). V was shortened by 0 bases and J by 7 bases, with 14 bases between the two germline ends. CDR3 size: 14 residues. Germline V gives CDR1 SGHKS, CDR2 YYEKEE (reference sequence). The CDR3 spells CASSLGADRREQYF. The CDR3 DNA sequence: TGTGCCAGCAGCTTGGGAGCGGACCGGCGGGAGCAGTACTTC.

V usage is TRBV7-3 and J usage is TRBJ2-5; D gene unclear. Germline V gene lookup returns CDR1 SGHTA and CDR2 FQGTGA. Trimming shortened V by 2 bases and J by 5 bases, and 12 bases separated the two germline ends. The length of the CDR3 is 14 residues. CDR3 sequence (DNA): TGTGCCAGCAGCTTAGGTGATACCTCGGAGACCCAGTACTTC. Translated, it gives CASSLGDTSETQYF.